Listed below are T cell receptor beta chains from one sample, sequenced in a study of human T cells and chemical hapten exposure. TCRdb reprocessed the RACE reads via MiXCR and lists one record per CDR3 protein. The repertoire holds a few hundred thousand distinct CDR3 sequences, approximately 5% seen once, with about 8.7% in the top ten. The sequences come from whole blood, collected in connection with sensitization to the hapten diphenylcyclopropenone (DPC). The receptors come from a woman aged 18-29 years with alopecia areata. Some clones in this sample may be carry-over from other donors' samples. The CDR3 runs from the conserved cysteine through the conserved F or W. The D gene is left open where the match is weak. Not all rows give a size; the values are once, few, many and, for expanded clones, a class.

abundance: .
d_gene: .
j_gene: TRBJ1-1
v_gene: TRBV4-2
CDR3aa: CASQRGETEAFF
CDR3nt: TGTGCCAGCCAACGGGGGGAAACTGAAGCTTTCTTT

abundance: few
d_gene: .
j_gene: TRBJ1-6
v_gene: TRBV7-2
CDR3aa: CASSDRETNSPLHF
CDR3nt: TGTGCCAGCAGCGATCGGGAGACTAATTCACCCCTCCACTTT

abundance: .
d_gene: .
j_gene: TRBJ2-7
v_gene: TRBV5-4
CDR3aa: CASSSLVGGPYEQYF
CDR3nt: TGTGCCAGCAGCTCTTTGGTCGGGGGACCCTACGAGCAGTACTTC

abundance: few
d_gene: .
j_gene: TRBJ1-1
v_gene: TRBV29-1
CDR3aa: CSVEQGMNTEAFF
CDR3nt: TGCAGCGTCGAACAGGGAATGAACACTGAAGCTTTCTTT

abundance: .
d_gene: .
j_gene: TRBJ2-5
v_gene: TRBV7-7
CDR3aa: CASSFSPGETQYF
CDR3nt: TGTGCTAGCAGCTTTTCCCCGGGGGAGACCCAGTACTTC

abundance: few
d_gene: .
j_gene: TRBJ2-7
v_gene: TRBV20-1
CDR3aa: CSARARYEQYF
CDR3nt: TGCAGTGCTAGGGCAAGGTACGAGCAGTACTTC

abundance: many
d_gene: TRBD1
j_gene: TRBJ2-3
v_gene: TRBV2
CDR3aa: CASSGDRDADTQYF
CDR3nt: TGTGCCAGCAGTGGGGACAGGGATGCAGATACGCAGTATTTT

abundance: many
d_gene: .
j_gene: TRBJ2-6
v_gene: TRBV2
CDR3aa: CASKTGLSGANVLTF
CDR3nt: TGTGCCAGCAAGACAGGACTATCTGGGGCCAACGTCCTGACTTTC

abundance: .
d_gene: .
j_gene: TRBJ2-7
v_gene: TRBV7-6
CDR3aa: CASSLETDSGSAYEQYF
CDR3nt: TGTGCCAGCAGCCTAGAGACGGACTCCGGATCGGCCTACGAGCAGTACTTC

abundance: many
d_gene: TRBD1
j_gene: TRBJ2-2
v_gene: TRBV6-5
CDR3aa: CASSFDRGGELFF
CDR3nt: TGTGCCAGCAGTTTCGACAGGGGGGGGGAGCTGTTTTTT

abundance: .
d_gene: TRBD2
j_gene: TRBJ2-2
v_gene: TRBV2
CDR3aa: CASKAGFITGELFF
CDR3nt: TGTGCCAGCAAAGCGGGGTTTATCACCGGGGAGCTGTTTTTT

abundance: many
d_gene: .
j_gene: TRBJ2-7
v_gene: TRBV10-3
CDR3aa: CAISESVRYEQYF
CDR3nt: TGTGCCATCAGTGAGTCGGTACGCTACGAGCAGTACTTC

abundance: many
d_gene: .
j_gene: TRBJ1-6
v_gene: TRBV6-5
CDR3aa: CASSPGNEALHSPLHF
CDR3nt: TGTGCCAGCAGCCCTGGTAACGAGGCTTTGCATTCACCCCTCCACTTT

abundance: many
d_gene: TRBD1
j_gene: TRBJ2-7
v_gene: TRBV3-1
CDR3aa: CASSQPDREYEQYF
CDR3nt: TGTGCCAGCAGCCAACCGGACAGGGAATACGAGCAGTACTTC

abundance: .
d_gene: TRBD1
j_gene: TRBJ2-7
v_gene: TRBV10-3
CDR3aa: CAISEAQGAYEQYF
CDR3nt: TGTGCCATCAGTGAGGCACAGGGGGCCTACGAGCAGTACTTC

abundance: many
d_gene: .
j_gene: TRBJ2-3
v_gene: TRBV29-1
CDR3aa: CSVELGDTQYF
CDR3nt: TGCAGCGTTGAACTCGGGGATACGCAGTATTTT

abundance: .
d_gene: .
j_gene: TRBJ2-5
v_gene: TRBV5-1
CDR3aa: CASSLVAGAKETQYF
CDR3nt: TGCGCCAGCAGCTTGGTGGCGGGGGCGAAAGAGACCCAGTACTTC

abundance: many
d_gene: TRBD2
j_gene: TRBJ2-3
v_gene: TRBV3-1
CDR3aa: CASSQARGVATDTQYF
CDR3nt: TGTGCCAGCAGCCAAGCCCGGGGGGTTGCAACAGATACGCAGTATTTT

abundance: .
d_gene: .
j_gene: TRBJ2-2
v_gene: TRBV7-9
CDR3aa: CASSWRSAGELFF
CDR3nt: TGTGCCAGCAGCTGGAGGTCGGCCGGGGAGCTGTTTTTT

abundance: many
d_gene: .
j_gene: TRBJ2-5
v_gene: TRBV27
CDR3aa: CASKGVMGGETQYF
CDR3nt: TGTGCCAGCAAGGGGGTCATGGGTGGGGAGACCCAGTACTTC

abundance: .
d_gene: .
j_gene: TRBJ2-1
v_gene: TRBV29-1
CDR3aa: CSGFRRDEQFF
CDR3nt: TGCAGCGGATTCCGGCGGGATGAGCAGTTCTTC

abundance: few
d_gene: .
j_gene: TRBJ1-1
v_gene: TRBV10-3
CDR3aa: CATGERAGNNEAFF
CDR3nt: TGTGCCACGGGCGAGAGGGCAGGGAATAATGAAGCTTTCTTT

abundance: many
d_gene: .
j_gene: TRBJ2-7
v_gene: TRBV4-3
CDR3aa: CASSRAGTLGEQYF
CDR3nt: TGCGCCAGCAGCCGGGCCGGGACCCTCGGCGAGCAGTACTTC

abundance: few
d_gene: TRBD2
j_gene: TRBJ2-5
v_gene: TRBV12-3/TRBV12-4
CDR3aa: CASSPPGLAVRETQYF
CDR3nt: TGTGCCAGCAGCCCACCTGGACTAGCGGTCCGAGAGACCCAGTACTTC

abundance: few
d_gene: .
j_gene: TRBJ1-6
v_gene: TRBV27
CDR3aa: CASSFGIVSPLHF
CDR3nt: TGTGCCAGCAGTTTTGGAATAGTTTCACCCCTCCACTTT

abundance: .
d_gene: .
j_gene: TRBJ2-1
v_gene: TRBV5-1
CDR3aa: CASLEEGVYNEQFF
CDR3nt: TGCGCCAGTCTAGAAGAGGGAGTTTACAATGAGCAGTTCTTC

abundance: many
d_gene: TRBD1
j_gene: TRBJ1-6
v_gene: TRBV9
CDR3aa: CASSLTTGANSPLHF
CDR3nt: TGTGCCAGCAGCCTAACGACAGGGGCCAATTCACCCCTCCACTTT

abundance: many
d_gene: .
j_gene: TRBJ1-5
v_gene: TRBV11-2
CDR3aa: CASSLAGAQPQHF
CDR3nt: TGTGCCAGCAGCTTAGCGGGGGCTCAGCCCCAGCATTTT

abundance: many
d_gene: TRBD1
j_gene: TRBJ1-6
v_gene: TRBV6-2/TRBV6-3
CDR3aa: CASSPQQGADSPLHF
CDR3nt: TGTGCCAGCAGTCCCCAACAGGGGGCAGATTCACCCCTCCACTTT

abundance: many
d_gene: .
j_gene: TRBJ2-1
v_gene: TRBV12-3/TRBV12-4
CDR3aa: CASSPLAEGAGNEQFF
CDR3nt: TGTGCCAGCAGTCCCCTCGCGGAGGGGGCAGGCAATGAGCAGTTCTTC

abundance: many
d_gene: TRBD2
j_gene: TRBJ2-3
v_gene: TRBV5-4
CDR3aa: CASRHVSGATDTQYF
CDR3nt: TGTGCCAGCAGACACGTTAGCGGGGCCACAGATACGCAGTATTTT

abundance: many
d_gene: .
j_gene: TRBJ2-6
v_gene: TRBV6-5
CDR3aa: CASSRDPGANVLTF
CDR3nt: TGTGCCAGCAGCCGGGACCCTGGGGCCAACGTCCTGACTTTC

abundance: .
d_gene: TRBD1
j_gene: TRBJ1-1
v_gene: TRBV18
CDR3aa: CASSPTGGYDEAFF
CDR3nt: TGTGCCAGCTCTCCGACAGGGGGCTATGATGAAGCTTTCTTT

abundance: many
d_gene: .
j_gene: TRBJ2-7
v_gene: TRBV7-9
CDR3aa: CASSLAPDRAYEQYF
CDR3nt: TGTGCCAGCAGCTTAGCGCCGGACCGAGCCTACGAGCAGTACTTC

abundance: few
d_gene: .
j_gene: TRBJ1-2
v_gene: TRBV5-8
CDR3aa: CASSLVQGPYGYTF
CDR3nt: TGTGCCAGCAGCTTGGTTCAGGGCCCCTATGGCTACACCTTC

abundance: .
d_gene: TRBD2
j_gene: TRBJ2-1
v_gene: TRBV27
CDR3aa: CASSSTSGGMNEQFF
CDR3nt: TGTGCCAGCAGTTCAACTAGCGGGGGAATGAATGAGCAGTTCTTC

abundance: many
d_gene: .
j_gene: TRBJ1-2
v_gene: TRBV6-5
CDR3aa: CASRRTTTYGYTF
CDR3nt: TGTGCCAGCAGGCGGACCACTACCTATGGCTACACCTTC

abundance: .
d_gene: .
j_gene: TRBJ1-6
v_gene: TRBV20-1
CDR3aa: CSAPLSVLGSPLHF
CDR3nt: TGCAGTGCTCCCCTAAGTGTGTTGGGGTCACCCCTCCACTTT

abundance: few
d_gene: TRBD1
j_gene: TRBJ1-2
v_gene: TRBV6-6
CDR3aa: CASSMGQGYTF
CDR3nt: TGTGCCAGCAGTATGGGACAGGGCTACACCTTC

abundance: many
d_gene: .
j_gene: TRBJ2-7
v_gene: TRBV15
CDR3aa: CATSRDRAGNYEQYF
CDR3nt: TGTGCCACCAGCAGAGATCGGGCAGGAAACTACGAGCAGTACTTC

abundance: many
d_gene: .
j_gene: TRBJ2-1
v_gene: TRBV3-1
CDR3aa: CASSRFNIGEQFF
CDR3nt: TGTGCCAGCAGCCGATTCAATATCGGTGAGCAGTTCTTC

abundance: many
d_gene: .
j_gene: TRBJ1-1
v_gene: TRBV6-1
CDR3aa: CASMRYRQRQEKAFF
CDR3nt: TGTGCCAGCATGCGGTACCGCCAACGCCAGGAAAAAGCTTTCTTT

abundance: .
d_gene: TRBD1
j_gene: TRBJ2-7
v_gene: TRBV12-3/TRBV12-4
CDR3aa: CASRTGQGGTYEQYF
CDR3nt: TGTGCCAGCAGAACTGGACAGGGAGGAACCTACGAGCAGTACTTC

abundance: .
d_gene: TRBD1
j_gene: TRBJ1-2
v_gene: TRBV2
CDR3aa: CASSGGQGTYGYTF
CDR3nt: TGTGCCAGCAGTGGGGGACAGGGCACCTATGGCTACACCTTC